This T cell receptor (beta chain) was sequenced in a study of cytomegalovirus exposure and HLA in healthy donors. In the study overall: The approximately 110 validation repertoires used a platform that matched the one used for the approximately 690 first-cohort repertoires, as a later analysis reported. Study results and limitations: That first-cohort TCR clusters tended to co-occur in the roughly 130 validation repertoires was found in a later analysis.

The validation cohort, a group of 120 subjects, included the donors and was separate from the roughly 620-subject first cohort. Clones were read by immunoSEQ multiplex PCR, and TCRdb kept only the in-frame ones, dropping some. The table includes roughly 250,000 clones, 90% detected once. The CDR3 sequence is 16 residues long. Germline assignment: CDR1 SGHVS and CDR2 FNYEAQ. V lost 0 bases and J 1 base, leaving 12 bases between the germline ends. Concerning this clone: Its antigen is unidentified.

The specimen was PBMCs. V gene TRBV7-6 combines with J gene TRBJ1-1; no reliable D call. This TCR derives from a woman between 18 and 29 years old in good health and CMV-seronegative. The CDR3 spells CASSLAQVTGNTEAFF. In DNA, the CDR3 is TGTGCCAGCAGCTTAGCGCAAGTCACGGGGAACACTGAAGCTTTCTTT.